Sequencing of this TCR beta chain was carried out in a study of cytomegalovirus exposure and HLA in healthy donors. Notes on the study in general: Earlier results showed most TCR beta V segments being productive about 90% or about 30% of the time.

The ends were cut back, 8 bases at V and 5 bases at J, with 18 bases in the middle. Per the germline V gene, CDR1 is LNHNV and CDR2 is YYDKDF (reference sequence). This CDR3 region has 14 residues. Comment on this clone: Its antigen is as yet unknown.

The PCR employed 60 Vbeta primers together with 13 Jbeta primers. The data were produced by immunoSEQ multiplex PCR, yet TCRdb's version contains in-frame clones alone and is incomplete. The table lists about 77,000 clones, 78% of them singletons. Donors showed nominal health when sampled, although they likely had unrecorded immune exposures. V usage is TRBV15 and J usage is TRBJ1-1, with D unclear. The sequenced material came from PBMCs. The clonotype comes from a man aged 40-50 years in good health and CMV-seronegative. This CDR3 is CATGPTRGITEAFF. CDR3 in DNA: TGTGCCACCGGGCCTACTCGAGGGATTACTGAAGCTTTCTTT.